This passage covers 8 T cell receptor beta chains from one sample sequenced in a study of PD-1 blockade in classical Hodgkin lymphoma. TCRdb's table, derived via immunoSEQ multiplex PCR, lists solely in-frame clones and lacks some. The sample includes 100,000 or so clones, about 92% of them seen just once. As for time point: cycle 4 day 1 (C4D1), after 5 to 7 weeks of nivolumab. All patients relapsed after autologous stem cell transplantation, and brentuximab vedotin exposure varied. Sequenced here: peripheral blood mononuclear cells (PBMCs), sampled before the fourth cycle of nivolumab. The receptors were gathered from a human donor with classical Hodgkin lymphoma.

This rearrangement joins TRBV9 to TRBJ2-1, with 10 bases that match TRBD2. Germline V gives CDR1 SGDLS, CDR2 YYNGEE. The CDR3 has 15 residues. V trimming: 4 bases; J trimming: 9 bases; junction bases outside the gene matches: 10. This CDR3 reads CASSRSGRAEGEQFF. The CDR3 bases are TGTGCCAGCAGCAGAAGCGGGAGGGCCGAAGGTGAGCAGTTCTTC.

The chain couples TRBV5-6 to TRBJ1-2; 10 bases fit TRBD1. Per the germline V gene, CDR1 is SGHDT and CDR2 is YYEEEE. The junction had 6 bases not matched to a gene; V was cut back by 2 bases and J by 5 bases. The CDR3 is made up of 15 amino acids. In DNA, the CDR3 is TGTGCCAGCAGCTTTAGCAGGGACAGGGGATATGGCTACACCTTC. Translating gives CASSFSRDRGYGYTF.

The chain is built from TRBV19 and TRBJ2-7; TRBD1 matches at 10 bases. Looked up from germline, CDR1 is LNHDA and CDR2 is SQIVND (reference sequence). There are 15 residues in the CDR3. Trimming cost V 6 bases and J 5 bases; bases outside gene matches: 10. CDR3 sequence reads: CASSTSRTGGHEQYF. The DNA of the CDR3 is TGTGCCAGTAGCACAAGCCGGACAGGGGGGCACGAGCAGTACTTC.

This rearrangement joins TRBV11-2 to TRBJ2-7; 8 bases line up with TRBD2. The CDR3 runs 14 residues. Trimming cost V 0 bases and J 2 bases; bases outside gene matches: 0. Germline-derived CDR1 and CDR2 are SGHAT and FQNNGV. In DNA, the CDR3 is TGTGCCAGCAGCTTAGAGCGGGGGGCCTACGAGCAGTACTTC. Translating it yields CASSLERGAYEQYF.

V usage is TRBV12-2 and J usage is TRBJ2-7; the table's D call, TRBD1, was not checked against the DNA. TRBV12-2 is a recognized pseudogene. The CDR3 loop spans 16 amino acids. CDR3 residues: CASFYQGQVDSYEQYF. The CDR3 bases are TGTGCAAGCTTTTACCAGGGACAGGTCGATTCCTACGAGCAGTACTTC.

The gene calls are TRBV7-3 and TRBJ2-1; 12 nucleotides agree with TRBD2. CDR3 size: 15 residues. The V and J ends lost 4 bases and 7 bases, in that order; junction bases with no gene match: 5. Germline CDR1 SGHTA, CDR2 FQGTGA. The CDR3, as DNA: TGTGCCAGCAGCTACCTAGCGGGAGGGCCGAATGAGCAGTTCTTC. Protein product: CASSYLAGGPNEQFF.

J is TRBJ2-3 and V is TRBV5-1; the D is unclear. The V end lost 2 bases, the J end lost 4 bases, and 11 bases lay between the germline ends. The CDR3 has 14 amino acids. Germline V CDR1 and CDR2: SGHRS, YFSETQ. The CDR3 sequence: CASSFGLTSDTQYF. In nucleotides, the CDR3 is TGCGCCAGCAGCTTCGGCCTTACGTCAGATACGCAGTATTTT.

This chain joins TRBV7-6 and TRBJ2-2; D tentatively reads TRBD1 or TRBD2 (6 bases each). The germline V gene has CDR1 SGHVS and CDR2 FNYEAQ. V lost 1 base to trimming and J lost 5 bases, with 11 bases between them. The CDR3 is 15 residues long. DNA for the CDR3: TGTGCCAGCAGCTTAGTTGGGGGGCTGACCGGGGAGCTGTTTTTT. Translating gives CASSLVGGLTGELFF. Supplemented by reference TRBV7-6 and TRBJ2-2, the full variable domain reads GAGVSQSPRYKVTKRGQDVALRCDPISGHVSLYWYRQALGQGPEFLTYFNYEAQQDKSGLPNDRFSAERPEGSISTLTIQRTEQRDSAMYRCASSLVGGLTGELFFGEGSRLTVL.